One and the same sample provided the 29 T cell receptor beta chains below, sequenced in a study of tumor and adjacent non-tumor tissue in lung cancer. Three rounds of nested PCR, following a modified ARM-PCR protocol, produced the TCRbeta library. TCRdb passed the multiplex PCR reads through MiXCR, listing each CDR3 protein once. The repertoire includes around 76,000 distinct CDR3 sequences, 76% of them detected once, and around 40% sits in the top ten. This sample's RNA came from whole unsorted tissue. This non-tumor lung sample came from over 3 cm beyond the tumor edge. Sequenced input: distant non-tumor lung tissue. These TCRs come from a man between 65 and 85 years old with non-small cell lung cancer.

For this clonotype: The junction and the germline gene differ at one end; a read error may be behind it. This rearrangement joins TRBV6-6 to TRBJ1-5; D call uncertain. The CDR3 loop spans 19 amino acids. The germline CDR1 and CDR2 sequences are MNHNY and SVGAGI (reference sequence). Here the CDR3 reads CARSYPRHGVRGSNQPQHF. In nucleotides, the CDR3 is TGTGCCAGAAGTTACCCCAGACATGGTGTCCGAGGGAGCAATCAGCCCCAGCATTTT.

The rearrangement joins TRBV28 to TRBJ1-5; D is ambiguous. Germline CDR1 is MDHEN and CDR2 is SYDVKM. Trimming cost V 4 bases and J 5 bases, with 6 bases left between them. CDR3 size: 12 residues. The chain's CDR3 is CASSSSYQPQHF. For the CDR3, the DNA is TGTGCCAGCAGTTCATCCTATCAGCCCCAGCATTTT.

In the case of this clonotype: Given the absence of the conserved phenylalanine or tryptophan at the CDR3 end, a read error is likely. The genes are TRBV5-4 and TRBJ2-2; no reliable D call. The germline V gene has CDR1 SGHNT and CDR2 YYREEE (reference sequence). The CDR3 covers 12 residues. The V gene lost 4 bases and the J gene lost 4 bases, with 5 bases spanning the gap. The DNA for the CDR3 is TGTGCCAGCAGCCCGACCACCGGGGAGCTGTTTATT. Translating gives CASSPTTGELFI.

This clonotype appeared many times. The chain employs TRBV4-1 and TRBJ2-5, with D possibly matching TRBD1 (6 bases). V was trimmed by 5 bases and J by 2 bases, leaving 12 bases between them. This CDR3 comprises 14 residues. Germline V gives CDR1 MGHRA, CDR2 YSYEKL. In DNA, the CDR3 is TGCGCCAGCAGCACGGGGACACAACAAGAGACCCAGTACTTC. This translates into CASSTGTQQETQYF.

A few counts support this clonotype. With a much larger clone just one base away, this may be a read error. This chain uses TRBV6-5 with TRBJ2-5, with 9 positions matching TRBD2. CDR1 and CDR2 from the germline V gene are MNHEY and SVGAGI. The CDR3 spans 16 residues. CDR3 protein: CASSYSVAGEKETRYF. Written as DNA, the CDR3 is TGTGCCAGCAGTTACTCGGTAGCGGGGGAAAAAGAGACCCGGTACTTC.

Worth noting for this clonotype: An end of the junction does not agree with germline; a read error may underlie this. The V call is TRBV5-1, the J call TRBJ2-5; the D is unclear. CDR3 length equals 13 residues. Germline CDR1 reads SGHRS; CDR2 reads YFSETQ. The CDR3 is CASSLVPEETQCF. CDR3 DNA sequence: TGCGCCAGCAGCTTGGTTCCGGAAGAGACCCAGTGCTTC.

As regards this clonotype: A much bigger clone sits one base away, suggesting this may be a read error. The gene calls are TRBV28 and TRBJ2-7; TRBD1 is a possible D gene (5 bases). The length of the CDR3 is 16 residues. The germline gives CDR1 MDHEN, CDR2 SYDVKM. The CDR3 DNA reads as TGTGCCAGCAGCCCCATGACAGCCCGAGATTCCTACGAGCACTACTTC. Encoded protein: CASSPMTARDSYEHYF.

On this clonotype itself: The conserved phenylalanine or tryptophan is not found at the CDR3 terminus, so this likely reflects a read error. The DNA is omitted, as the CDR3 cannot be located on it reliably, and the CDR3 follows TCRdb's listing. V is TRBV11-2 and J is TRBJ2-2; TRBD1, as called in the table, went unchecked against the DNA. The CDR3 sequence runs 16 residues, both termini included. Looked up from germline, CDR1 is SGHAT and CDR2 is FQNNGV. The CDR3 region is CASSLVGTGVAGELLL.

Details on this clonotype: No conserved phenylalanine or tryptophan is present at the end of the CDR3, so a read error is the likely explanation. The chain uses TRBV4-3 and TRBJ1-4; the D gene is possibly TRBD1 (5 bases). V lost 0 bases to trimming and J lost 8 bases, with 16 bases between them. CDR1 is LGHNA, CDR2 YSLEER, per germline. This CDR3 is built from 16 residues. This CDR3 reads CASSQDTRTPGEKLFI. DNA of the CDR3: TGCGCCAGCAGCCAAGATACCAGGACCCCAGGGGAAAAACTGTTTATT.

The chain is built from TRBV20-1 and TRBJ2-1; 8 nucleotides match TRBD2. CDR3 size: 15 residues. Germline CDR1 is DFQATT and CDR2 is SNEGSKA (reference sequence). J lost 6 bases, V lost 6 bases, and 13 bases had no gene match. CDR3: CSAPHGRDVPNEQFF. The CDR3 bases are TGCAGTGCACCCCACGGGAGGGACGTCCCCAATGAGCAGTTCTTC.

As regards this clonotype: At one of its ends the junction is not consistent with the germline gene, which may arise from a read error. For the CDR3, the DNA is TGTGCCGGCAGCCAAGAGTATCGCGGGGGGGCCCCCGGGGAGCTGTTTTTT. It specifies CAGSQEYRGGAPGELFF. V and J are TRBV4-2 and TRBJ2-2, with TRBD2 matching over 9 bases. The CDR3 extends over 17 amino acids. The germline V gene has CDR1 LGHNA and CDR2 YNFKEQ.

Worth noting for this clonotype: An end of the junction differs from the germline gene, which may be a read error. In DNA form, the CDR3 reads TGTGCCCGCAGTGAAGGGGGCATTGGCAATCAGCCCCAGCATTTT. Amino acids: CARSEGGIGNQPQHF. The chain joins TRBV6-1 to TRBJ1-5; 7 bases fit TRBD1. CDR1 MNHNS and CDR2 SASEGT come from the germline V gene. The CDR3 runs 15 residues.

To note about this clonotype: Because the CDR3 is missing its conserved closing phenylalanine or tryptophan, this is likely a read error. The DNA for the CDR3 is TGTGCTAGCAGTTCACAGGGCTCGGGTGAGCAGTTCCTC. This gives the protein CASSSQGSGEQFL. V and J are TRBV6-6 and TRBJ2-1, with D maybe TRBD1 (6 bases). Germline V gene data show CDR1 as MNHNY and CDR2 as SVGAGI (reference sequence). The CDR3 covers 13 residues.

This chain joins TRBV11-2 and TRBJ2-2; TRBD1 matches 7 bases. The CDR3 runs 16 residues. Germline V lookup: CDR1 SGHAT, CDR2 FQNNGV. V shed 3 bases, J shed 10 bases, and the junction held 14 bases outside the gene matches. CDR3 coding DNA: TGTGCCAGCAGCTTTGTGGACACAGGGGTAGCCGAGGAGCTGTTTTTT. This sequence encodes CASSFVDTGVAEELFF.

This clonotype has just one count. At one end, the junction sequence differs from germline, possibly due to a read error. The rearrangement links TRBV29-1 to TRBJ1-1, with D hard to call. Looked up from germline, CDR1 is SQVTM and CDR2 is ANQGSEA. This CDR3 is built from 12 residues. Here the CDR3 reads CSVVAERPEALF. The DNA of the CDR3 is TGCAGTGTTGTGGCGGAGCGGCCTGAAGCTCTCTTT.

Remarks on this clonotype: This is likely a read error, given that the CDR3 carries no conserved phenylalanine or tryptophan at its end. The V and J genes are TRBV11-2 and TRBJ1-1; D is uncertain. CDR1 SGHAT and CDR2 FQNNGV come from the germline V gene. The CDR3 consists of 11 residues. The CDR3 DNA sequence: TGTGCTGGCGCCACGGTGGACGAAGCTTTCTAT. Its protein product is CAGATVDEAFY.

The sample holds many counts of this clonotype. The genes are TRBV10-2 and TRBJ1-3; TRBD1 might be the D (5 bases). V lost 3 bases to trimming and J lost 4 bases, with 13 bases between them. This CDR3 is 15 amino acids long. Germline V gene data show CDR1 as WSHSY and CDR2 as SAAADI. The CDR3 loop is CASSDPQGSGNTIYF. CDR3 nucleotide sequence: TGCGCCAGCAGTGACCCGCAGGGCTCGGGAAACACCATATATTTT.

This clonotype was seen many times. The chain couples TRBV20-1 to TRBJ1-2, with D possibly TRBD1 on 6 matching bases. V was pared by 0 bases and J by 5 bases, with 22 bases between. Germline CDR1 DFQATT, CDR2 SNEGSKA (reference sequence). The length of the CDR3 is 17 residues. The CDR3 DNA sequence: TGCAGTGCTAGAGATATAGGAGGTGCGGGGACAAGTTATGGCTACACCTTC. Translating gives CSARDIGGAGTSYGYTF.

Note on this clonotype: At one end, the junction sequence differs from germline, possibly due to a read error. The gene calls are TRBV11-3 and TRBJ1-1, with TRBD1 matching 7 bases. CDR3 length: 16 amino acids. Per germline, CDR1 SGHNT and CDR2 YENEEA. In DNA, the CDR3 is TGTGACAGCACCTTACGGGACAGAACCCTGAACACTGAAGCTTTTTTT. This codes for CDSTLRDRTLNTEAFF.

Remarks on this clonotype: The junction differs from germline at one of its ends, possibly a read error. V is TRBV6-2 or TRBV6-3 and J is TRBJ2-7; the match to TRBD1 covers 9 bases. This CDR3 has 15 residues. CDR1 is MNHEY, CDR2 SVGEGT, per germline. The CDR3 spells CASCTKTGGSYEQYF. The CDR3 bases are TGTGCCAGCTGTACTAAGACAGGGGGATCATACGAGCAGTATTTC.

This clonotype was picked up many times. This chain joins TRBV5-1 and TRBJ2-5; no definite D call. V dropped 6 bases and J dropped 5 bases, with 11 bases sitting between them. Per the germline V gene, CDR1 is SGHRS and CDR2 is YFSETQ. The CDR3 sequence is 12 residues long. The chain's CDR3 is CASKYSGETQYF. CDR3 nucleotide sequence: TGCGCCAGCAAGTACAGTGGGGAGACCCAGTACTTC.

With respect to this clonotype: The junction and the germline gene differ at one end; a read error may be behind it. The chain has TRBV12-3 or TRBV12-4 and TRBJ2-1; tentatively, D is TRBD2 (6 bases). The CDR3 sequence is 14 residues long. The CDR3 sequence is CASSLGEAGVEQSF. Written as DNA, the CDR3 is TGTGCCAGCAGTTTGGGGGAGGCCGGGGTTGAGCAGTCCTTC.

In regard to this clonotype: One end of the junction fails to match germline, which may point to a read error. The gene calls are TRBV29-1 and TRBJ1-2; D is undetermined. Germline lookup yields CDR1 SQVTM and CDR2 ANQGSEA. CDR3 size: 13 residues. CDR3 residues: CSVLQVGVYGYTF. CDR3 DNA: TGCAGCGTTCTCCAGGTGGGAGTCTATGGCTATACCTTC.

In regard to this clonotype: A read error may explain this, as a much larger clone is one base away. The gene calls are TRBV5-4 and TRBJ2-3, with D possibly called TRBD1 or TRBD2 (5 bases each). CDR1 and CDR2 (germline): SGHNT, YYREEE (reference sequence). There are 14 residues in the CDR3. The CDR3 bases are TGTGCCAGCAGCTATGCCGGGGCCCAAGATAGGCAGTATTTT. Translation: CASSYAGAQDRQYF.

This sequence joins TRBV11-2 and TRBJ2-7; possible D gene TRBD1, 6 bases. CDR1 SGHAT and CDR2 FQNNGV come from the germline V gene. This CDR3 has 15 residues. In DNA, the CDR3 is TGTACGAGCAGCTTACATCAGGGGACCCCCTACGAGCAGTACTTC. Protein product: CTSSLHQGTPYEQYF.

The V gene is TRBV4-1, the J gene TRBJ2-3, with 10 bases identical to TRBD2. V was pared by 9 bases and J by 7 bases, with 19 bases of the junction left unmatched. The germline V gene encodes CDR1 MGHRA and CDR2 YSYEKL. CDR3 size: 17 residues. DNA for the CDR3: TGCGCCAGAAGTCAAGATGGGCCTAGCGGGAGTACACATACGCAGTATTTT. This translates into CARSQDGPSGSTHTQYF.

The chain has TRBV2 and TRBJ1-5; a possible D gene is TRBD2 (7 bases). The DNA matches TRBJ2-3 better at its end, which makes the J call doubtful. There are 15 residues in the CDR3. The germline CDR1 and CDR2 sequences are SNHLY and FYNNEI. Here the CDR3 reads CASSKERDTNQPQYF. Here the CDR3 DNA reads TGTGCCAGCAGTAAAGAGCGGGACACAAATCAGCCCCAGTATTTT.

Comment on this clonotype: The junction departs from germline at one end; a sequencing error may be responsible. The rearrangement links TRBV4-3 to TRBJ2-3; 10 bases are shared with TRBD2. Germline CDR1 LGHNA, CDR2 YSLEER. The CDR3 has 17 amino acids. The CDR3 spells CTSSQDGPSGRTDIQYF. In DNA form, the CDR3 reads TGCACCAGTAGCCAAGATGGGCCTAGCGGGAGAACAGATATACAGTATTTT.

This clonotype was recorded many times. The chain's CDR3 is CASSYPRRDSNTGELFF. The CDR3 DNA follows: TGTGCCAGCAGTTACCCGCGCAGGGACAGCAACACCGGGGAGCTGTTTTTT. The chain carries TRBV6-6 and TRBJ2-2, with 7 bases lining up with TRBD1. CDR3 length: 17 residues. V was pared by 2 bases and J by 2 bases, with 8 bases of the junction left unmatched. The germline gives CDR1 MNHNY, CDR2 SVGAGI (reference sequence).